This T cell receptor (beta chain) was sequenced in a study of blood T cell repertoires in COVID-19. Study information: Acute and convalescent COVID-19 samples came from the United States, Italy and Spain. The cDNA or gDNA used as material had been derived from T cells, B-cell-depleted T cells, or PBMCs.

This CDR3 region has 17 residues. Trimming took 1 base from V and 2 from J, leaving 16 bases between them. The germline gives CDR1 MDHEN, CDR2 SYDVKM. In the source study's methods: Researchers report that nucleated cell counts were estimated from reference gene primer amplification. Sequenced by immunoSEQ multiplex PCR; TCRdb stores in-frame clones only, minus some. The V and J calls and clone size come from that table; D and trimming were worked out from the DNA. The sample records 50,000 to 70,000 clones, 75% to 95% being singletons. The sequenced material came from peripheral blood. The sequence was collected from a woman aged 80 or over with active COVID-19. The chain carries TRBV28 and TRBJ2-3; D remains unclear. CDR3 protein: CASSLLRSLRDTDTQYF. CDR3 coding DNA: TGTGCCAGCAGTTTATTGAGGTCCTTAAGAGACACAGATACGCAGTATTTT.